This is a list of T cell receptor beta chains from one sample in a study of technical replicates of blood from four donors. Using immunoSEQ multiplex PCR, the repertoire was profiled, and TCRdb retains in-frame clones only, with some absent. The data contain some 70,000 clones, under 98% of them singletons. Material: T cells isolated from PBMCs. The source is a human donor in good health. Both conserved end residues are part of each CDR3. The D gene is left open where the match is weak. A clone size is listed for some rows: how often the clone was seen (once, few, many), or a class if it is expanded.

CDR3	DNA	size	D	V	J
CASEDKYEQYF	TGTGCCTCAGAGGACAAGTACGAGCAGTACTTC	NA	NA	TRBV30	TRBJ2-7
CASSVEASRFFEQFF	TGTGCCAGCAGCGTAGAGGCTAGTCGGTTTTTTGAGCAGTTCTTC	NA	NA	TRBV9	TRBJ2-1
CASSARTDASGNTIYF	TGTGCCAGCAGCGCTCGGACAGACGCCTCTGGAAACACCATATATTTT	NA	NA	TRBV9	TRBJ1-3
CASSFSTETEAFF	TGTGCCAGCAGCTTCTCAACGGAGACTGAAGCTTTCTTT	NA	NA	TRBV9	TRBJ1-1
CASRSRADSNQPQHF	TGTGCCAGCAGGTCCAGGGCAGATAGCAATCAGCCCCAGCATTTT	NA	NA	TRBV27	TRBJ1-5
CASSLWGHSQETQYF	TGTGCCAGCAGTTTATGGGGACACTCCCAAGAGACCCAGTACTTC	NA	NA	TRBV27	TRBJ2-5
CASSLSYRTHQETQYF	TGCGCCAGCAGCTTGAGTTACCGGACACACCAAGAGACCCAGTACTTC	NA	NA	TRBV5-1	TRBJ2-5
CASSLTGTNEKLFF	TGTGCCAGCAGTCTTACAGGAACTAATGAAAAACTGTTTTTT	NA	NA	TRBV28	TRBJ1-4
CAWDRANTGELFF	TGTGCCTGGGACAGGGCGAACACCGGGGAGCTGTTTTTT	NA	TRBD1	TRBV30	TRBJ2-2
CASSLTGGTSRRYNEQFF	TGTGCCAGCAGCTTGACGGGCGGGACTAGCCGTCGATACAATGAGCAGTTCTTC	NA	TRBD2	TRBV5-6	TRBJ2-1
CASAHANTGELFF	TGCGCCAGCGCGCATGCGAACACCGGGGAGCTGTTTTTT	NA	NA	TRBV10-1	TRBJ2-2
CASSQGNSGAGELFF	TGTGCCAGCAGCCAAGGAAATTCGGGGGCCGGGGAGCTGTTTTTT	NA	NA	TRBV14	TRBJ2-2
CASSLNMGGTGELFF	TGTGCCAGCAGCTTAAATATGGGGGGCACCGGGGAGCTGTTTTTT	NA	NA	TRBV7-3	TRBJ2-2
CASSRGRENTEAFF	TGTGCCAGCAGTCGGGGGAGGGAGAACACTGAAGCTTTCTTT	NA	NA	TRBV11-3	TRBJ1-1
CASSVQIAGATYEQYF	TGTGCCAGCAGTGTCCAGATAGCGGGAGCTACTTACGAGCAGTACTTC	NA	TRBD2	TRBV6-1	TRBJ2-7
CASSLRTGVNTEAFF	TGTGCCAGCAGTTTGAGAACAGGGGTCAACACTGAAGCTTTCTTT	NA	TRBD1	TRBV27	TRBJ1-1
CASSQETSGANIQYF	TGTGCCAGCAGCCAAGAGACTAGCGGGGCGAACATTCAGTACTTC	NA	TRBD2	TRBV4-2	TRBJ2-4
CASSQEGLAVDEQFF	TGCGCCAGCAGCCAAGAAGGACTAGCGGTCGATGAGCAGTTCTTC	NA	TRBD2	TRBV4-1	TRBJ2-1
CASSWLAGGPGEQFF	TGTGCCAGCAGCTGGTTAGCGGGAGGGCCCGGTGAGCAGTTCTTC	NA	TRBD2	TRBV7-3	TRBJ2-1
CASSIGRERYEQYF	TGTGCCAGTAGTATTGGGCGGGAGCGTTACGAGCAGTACTTC	NA	TRBD2	TRBV19	TRBJ2-7
CASSPQTPGAQETQYF	TGTGCCAGCTCACCCCAAACTCCAGGGGCCCAAGAGACCCAGTACTTC	NA	NA	TRBV18	TRBJ2-5
CASSPQGTQPQHF	TGTGCCAGTAGTCCACAGGGGACTCAGCCCCAGCATTTT	NA	TRBD1	TRBV19	TRBJ1-5
CAIRTNMNTEAFF	TGTGCCATCCGGACAAACATGAACACTGAAGCTTTCTTT	NA	NA	TRBV10-3	TRBJ1-1
CSVERPGRNTIYF	TGCAGCGTTGAAAGGCCAGGGCGAAACACCATATATTTT	NA	NA	TRBV29-1	TRBJ1-3
CASSPYGGQGRDTQYF	TGTGCCAGCTCACCATATGGGGGACAGGGGAGAGATACGCAGTATTTT	NA	TRBD1	TRBV18	TRBJ2-3
CASSQEFGQGGYEQYF	TGCGCCAGCAGCCAAGAGTTCGGACAGGGGGGGTACGAGCAGTACTTC	once	TRBD1	TRBV4-3	TRBJ2-7
CASSAGAEQFF	TGTGCCAGCAGTGCAGGGGCCGAGCAGTTCTTC	NA	NA	TRBV6-6	TRBJ2-1